Sequencing of this T cell receptor (beta chain) was carried out in a study of Graves' ophthalmopathy and Graves' hyperthyroidism. TCR beta CDR3 regions were amplified from RNA transcripts. Second-round multiplex PCR followed a first-round RT-PCR using HTBI primers. TCRdb called the multiplex PCR reads again in MiXCR, with one record for every CDR3 protein. The profile covers around 520,000 distinct CDR3 sequences, with approximately 37% appearing a single time and roughly 4.5% taken by the ten largest. This clonotype was seen at least ten times. In germline, CDR1 is SGHDN, CDR2 FVKESK. V was trimmed by 2 bases and J by 4 bases, leaving 5 bases between them. CDR3 length: 12 amino acids.

This sequence originates from an adult man with Graves' hyperthyroidism. The V call is TRBV14, the J call TRBJ1-1, with unresolved D. Sequencing was done on a sample of peripheral blood or thyroid tissue (not recorded which). In DNA, the CDR3 is TGTGCCAGCAGCCAAAAGCCCACTGAAGCTTTCTTT. Amino acid sequence: CASSQKPTEAFF.